The rows below give T cell receptor beta chains drawn from one sample of a study of T cells after yellow fever vaccination. One entry per CDR3 protein, called by TCRdb with MiXCR from the 5' RACE reads. The table lists 500,000 to 650,000 distinct CDR3 sequences, around 12% of them singletons. The sample was PBMCs, taken on the day of the yellow fever booster vaccination. Receptor source: a man aged 30 to 45 who received the YFV17D yellow fever vaccine. Each CDR3 is given with its conserved first and last residue. Each record gives: CDR3 protein, CDR3 DNA, clone size, D gene, V gene, J gene. A D gene is named only where the DNA matches it firmly. A clone size is listed for some rows: how often the clone was seen (once, few, many), or a class if it is expanded.

CSAARLAGGTDTQYF	TGCAGTGCCGCAAGACTAGCGGGTGGAACAGATACGCAGTATTTT	NA	TRBD2	TRBV20-1	TRBJ2-3
CASSFVGAQETQYF	TGTGCCAGCAGTTTCGTAGGGGCCCAAGAGACCCAGTACTTC	few	NA	TRBV27	TRBJ2-5
CSASGGSLVDEQFF	TGCAGTGCTAGCGGGGGTTCCTTGGTCGATGAGCAGTTCTTC	NA	NA	TRBV20-1	TRBJ2-1
CASSLGGAGVRAGELFF	TGTGCCAGCAGCTTAGGGGGCGCGGGAGTAAGAGCCGGGGAGCTGTTTTTT	NA	TRBD2	TRBV7-2	TRBJ2-2
CASSSFEGGEQFF	TGTGCCAGCAGCAGCTTCGAGGGAGGCGAGCAGTTCTTC	few	NA	TRBV7-8	TRBJ2-1
CASSPGQASSYNEQFF	TGCGCCAGCAGCCCCGGACAGGCTTCCTCCTACAATGAGCAGTTCTTC	many	TRBD1	TRBV5-1	TRBJ2-1
CATSRDYGSTYEQYF	TGTGCCACCAGCAGAGATTACGGCAGCACCTACGAGCAGTACTTC	NA	NA	TRBV15	TRBJ2-7
CSASSGASNQPQHF	TGCAGTGCTAGTTCAGGGGCTAGCAATCAGCCCCAGCATTTT	NA	NA	TRBV20-1	TRBJ1-5
CASSTRGLAESYEQYF	TGTGCCAGCAGCACCCGAGGACTAGCGGAATCCTACGAGCAGTACTTC	many	TRBD2	TRBV7-9	TRBJ2-7
CSVDEGLDEQYF	TGCAGCGTTGATGAGGGGTTAGACGAGCAGTACTTC	NA	NA	TRBV29-1	TRBJ2-7
CASRRAGTRLSYTF	TGTGCCAGCAGACGCGCCGGGACGCGTCTAAGCTACACCTTC	NA	NA	TRBV6-2/TRBV6-3	TRBJ1-2
CASSLRGQGASSDYGYTF	TGTGCCAGCAGTTTACGGGGGCAGGGGGCAAGTAGCGACTATGGCTACACCTTC	few	TRBD1	TRBV28	TRBJ1-2
CASSQDSLAGDEQYF	TGTGCCAGCAGCCAAGATAGCCTAGCGGGAGACGAGCAGTACTTC	NA	TRBD2	TRBV3-1	TRBJ2-7
CASSQEAGPLHF	TGCGCCAGCAGCCAAGAGGCCGGACCCCTCCACTTT	few	NA	TRBV4-3	TRBJ1-6
CASSGSRRDEQYF	TGTGCCAGCAGTGGTTCTCGGAGAGACGAGCAGTACTTC	NA	NA	TRBV6-1	TRBJ2-7
CASSPLTSGRAVNEQYF	TGTGCCAGCTCACCACTGACTAGCGGGAGGGCCGTCAACGAGCAGTACTTC	few	TRBD2	TRBV18	TRBJ2-7
CASSSQGKSDTQYF	TGTGCCAGCAGCTCGCAGGGAAAATCAGATACGCAGTATTTT	few	NA	TRBV7-8	TRBJ2-3
CATSEGGRELFF	TGTGCCACCAGTGAAGGGGGTCGGGAGCTGTTTTTT	NA	NA	TRBV24-1	TRBJ2-2
CSVRASGTYEQYF	TGCAGCGTTAGGGCTAGCGGGACCTACGAGCAGTACTTC	few	TRBD2	TRBV29-1	TRBJ2-7
CASSLEEGGLLYEQYF	TGCGCCAGCAGCTTGGAAGAGGGGGGCCTCCTTTACGAGCAGTACTTC	NA	NA	TRBV5-1	TRBJ2-7
CASTSGSWETQYF	TGTGCCAGTACTAGCGGGAGTTGGGAGACCCAGTACTTC	NA	TRBD2	TRBV5-5	TRBJ2-5
CSAGQGTYEQYF	TGCAGCGCCGGACAGGGAACCTACGAGCAGTACTTC	many	TRBD1	TRBV29-1	TRBJ2-7
CASSSGEWETQYF	TGTGCCAGCAGTTCTGGAGAGTGGGAGACCCAGTACTTC	few	NA	TRBV28	TRBJ2-5
CSARLDPNTEAFF	TGCAGTGCTAGGTTAGACCCAAACACTGAAGCTTTCTTT	NA	NA	TRBV20-1	TRBJ1-1
CASSLDRAGNTIYF	TGTGCCAGCAGCCTAGACAGGGCTGGAAACACCATATATTTT	few	TRBD1	TRBV12-3/TRBV12-4	TRBJ1-3
CASSFSLAGVTDTQYF	TGTGCCAGCAGCTTCTCTTTGGCGGGAGTCACAGATACGCAGTATTTT	NA	TRBD2	TRBV7-8	TRBJ2-3
CSVESFYNEQFF	TGCAGCGTTGAATCCTTCTACAATGAGCAGTTCTTC	NA	NA	TRBV29-1	TRBJ2-1
CSVAQGTNTGELFF	TGCAGCGTTGCACAGGGGACGAACACCGGGGAGCTGTTTTTT	few	TRBD1	TRBV29-1	TRBJ2-2